This TCR beta chain was identified during a study of siplizumab effects on memory and regulatory T cells. Germline CDR1 and CDR2: MNHEY and SVGAGI. This CDR3 has 12 residues. Profiling relied on immunoSEQ multiplex PCR, and the TCRdb table lists in-frame clones only, not all of them. The table has roughly 100,000 clones, about 92% seen once; the top ten hold 0.25% to 0.35%. The sequenced material came from CD4+ T cells sorted from blood. The rearrangement uses TRBV6-5 and TRBJ2-5; D ambiguous. The J call is in doubt because the DNA end fits TRBJ2-7 better. This TCR came from a human donor in good health. The CDR3: CASRGSPGEQYF. DNA for the CDR3: TGTGCCAGCAGGGGGTCTCCGGGCGAGCAGTACTTC.